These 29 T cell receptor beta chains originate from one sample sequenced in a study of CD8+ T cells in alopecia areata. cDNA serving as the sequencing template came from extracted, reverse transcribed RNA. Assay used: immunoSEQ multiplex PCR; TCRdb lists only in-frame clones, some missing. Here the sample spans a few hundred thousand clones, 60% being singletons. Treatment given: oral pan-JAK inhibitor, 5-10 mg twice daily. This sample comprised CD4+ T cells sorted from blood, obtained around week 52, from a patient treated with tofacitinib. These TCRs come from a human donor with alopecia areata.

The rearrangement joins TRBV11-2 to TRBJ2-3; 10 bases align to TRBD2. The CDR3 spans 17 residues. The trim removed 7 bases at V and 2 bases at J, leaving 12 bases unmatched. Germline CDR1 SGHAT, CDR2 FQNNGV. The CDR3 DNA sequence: TGTGCCAGCACCCCGCCCCGTAGCGGGGGGAACACAGATACGCAGTATTTT. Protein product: CASTPPRSGGNTDTQYF.

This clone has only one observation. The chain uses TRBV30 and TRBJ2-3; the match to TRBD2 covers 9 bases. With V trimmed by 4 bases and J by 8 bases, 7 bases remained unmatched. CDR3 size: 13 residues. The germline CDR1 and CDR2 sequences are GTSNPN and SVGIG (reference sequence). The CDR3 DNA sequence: TGTGCCTGGACCCCTAGCGGGGCAGGTACGCAGTATTTT. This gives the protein CAWTPSGAGTQYF.

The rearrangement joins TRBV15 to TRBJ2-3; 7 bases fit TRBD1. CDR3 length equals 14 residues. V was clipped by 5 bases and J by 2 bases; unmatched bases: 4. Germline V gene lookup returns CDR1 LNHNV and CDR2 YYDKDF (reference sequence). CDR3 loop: CATSDTGDTDTQYF. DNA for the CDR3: TGTGCCACCAGCGATACAGGGGACACAGATACGCAGTATTTT.

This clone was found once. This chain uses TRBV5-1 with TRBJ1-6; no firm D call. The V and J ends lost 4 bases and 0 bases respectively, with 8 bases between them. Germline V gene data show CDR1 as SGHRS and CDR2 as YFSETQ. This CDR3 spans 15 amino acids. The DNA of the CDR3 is TGCGCCAGCAGCCTGACACTCTCCTATAATTCACCCCTCCACTTT. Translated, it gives CASSLTLSYNSPLHF.

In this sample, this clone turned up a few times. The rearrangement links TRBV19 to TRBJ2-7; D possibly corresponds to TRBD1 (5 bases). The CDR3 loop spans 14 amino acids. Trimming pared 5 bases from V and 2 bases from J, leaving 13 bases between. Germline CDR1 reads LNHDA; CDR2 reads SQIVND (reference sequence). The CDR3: CASSSRQPPYEQYF. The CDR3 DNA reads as TGTGCCAGTAGTTCTCGACAGCCCCCCTACGAGCAGTACTTC. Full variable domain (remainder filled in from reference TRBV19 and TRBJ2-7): DGGITQSPKYLFRKEGQNVTLSCEQNLNHDAMYWYRQDPGQGLRLIYYSQIVNDFQKGDIAEGYSVSREKKESFPLTVTSAQKNPTAFYLCASSSRQPPYEQYFGPGTRLTVT.

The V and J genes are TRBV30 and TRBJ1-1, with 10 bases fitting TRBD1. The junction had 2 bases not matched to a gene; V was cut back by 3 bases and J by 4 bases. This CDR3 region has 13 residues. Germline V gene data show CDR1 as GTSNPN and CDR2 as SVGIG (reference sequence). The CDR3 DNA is TGTGCCTGGAGGGGACAGGGGAGCACTGAAGCTTTCTTT. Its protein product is CAWRGQGSTEAFF.

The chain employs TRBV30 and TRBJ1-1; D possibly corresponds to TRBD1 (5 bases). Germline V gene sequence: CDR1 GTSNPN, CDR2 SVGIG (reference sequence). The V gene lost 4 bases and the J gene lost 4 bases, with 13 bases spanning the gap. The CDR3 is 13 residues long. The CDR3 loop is CAWNRLGGTEAFF. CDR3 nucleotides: TGTGCCTGGAATCGGTTGGGGGGCACTGAAGCTTTCTTT.

The CDR3 bases are TGCGCCAGCAGAGAAGACACATCGAACACCGGGGAGCTGTTTTTT. It codes for CASREDTSNTGELFF. V and J are TRBV5-1 and TRBJ2-2; no reliable D call. CDR1 SGHRS and CDR2 YFSETQ come from the germline V gene. V lost 5 bases, J lost 0 bases, and 11 bases lay in between. The CDR3 totals 15 residues.

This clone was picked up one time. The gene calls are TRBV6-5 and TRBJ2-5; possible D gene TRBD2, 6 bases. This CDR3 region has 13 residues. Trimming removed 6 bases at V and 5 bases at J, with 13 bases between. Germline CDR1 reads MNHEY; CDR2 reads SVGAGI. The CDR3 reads CASRPSVVETQYF. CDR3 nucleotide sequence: TGTGCCAGCAGACCTAGCGTAGTGGAGACCCAGTACTTC.

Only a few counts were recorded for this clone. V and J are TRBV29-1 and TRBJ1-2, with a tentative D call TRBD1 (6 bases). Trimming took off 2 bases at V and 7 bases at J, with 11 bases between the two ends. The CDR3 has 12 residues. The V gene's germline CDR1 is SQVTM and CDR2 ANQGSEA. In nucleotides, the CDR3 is TGCAGCGTTGAAAGGGGGGCAGGTGGCTACACCTTC. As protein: CSVERGAGGYTF.

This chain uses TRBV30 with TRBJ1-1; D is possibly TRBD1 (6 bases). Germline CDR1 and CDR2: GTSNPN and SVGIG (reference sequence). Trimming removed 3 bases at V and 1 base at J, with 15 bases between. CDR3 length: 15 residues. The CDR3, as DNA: TGTGCCTGGAGCCCATATAGGACAGCGAACACTGAAGCTTTCTTT. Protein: CAWSPYRTANTEAFF.

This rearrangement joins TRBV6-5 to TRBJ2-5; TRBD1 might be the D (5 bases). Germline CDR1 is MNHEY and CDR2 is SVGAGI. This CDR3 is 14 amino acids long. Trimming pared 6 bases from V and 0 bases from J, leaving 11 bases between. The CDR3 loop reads CASRKTVYQETQYF. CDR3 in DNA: TGTGCCAGCAGAAAGACAGTTTACCAAGAGACCCAGTACTTC.

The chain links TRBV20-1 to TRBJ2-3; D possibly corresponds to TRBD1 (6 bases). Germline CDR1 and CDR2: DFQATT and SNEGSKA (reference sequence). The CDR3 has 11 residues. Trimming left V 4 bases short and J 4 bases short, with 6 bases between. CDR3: CSATGADTQYF. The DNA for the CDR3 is TGCAGTGCTACAGGGGCAGATACGCAGTATTTT.

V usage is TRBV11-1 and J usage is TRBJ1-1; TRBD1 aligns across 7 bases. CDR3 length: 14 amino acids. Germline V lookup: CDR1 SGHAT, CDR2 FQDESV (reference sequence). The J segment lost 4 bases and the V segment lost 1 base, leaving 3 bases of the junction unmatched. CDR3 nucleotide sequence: TGTGCCAGCAGCTTAGAGGCAGGGGGCACTGAAGCTTTCTTT. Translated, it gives CASSLEAGGTEAFF.

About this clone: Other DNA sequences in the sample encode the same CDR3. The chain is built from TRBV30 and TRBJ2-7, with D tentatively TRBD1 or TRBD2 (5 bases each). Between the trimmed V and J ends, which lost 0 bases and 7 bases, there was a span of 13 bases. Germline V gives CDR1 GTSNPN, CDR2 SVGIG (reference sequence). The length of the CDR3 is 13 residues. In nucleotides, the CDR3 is TGTGCCTGGAGTGTACTAGGGGTTGGGGAGCAGTACTTC. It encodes CAWSVLGVGEQYF.

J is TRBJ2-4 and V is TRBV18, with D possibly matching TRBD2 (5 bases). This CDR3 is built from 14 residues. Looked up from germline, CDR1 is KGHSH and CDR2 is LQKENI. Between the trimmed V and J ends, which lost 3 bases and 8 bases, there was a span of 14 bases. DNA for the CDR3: TGTGCCAGCTCACCCGGACCCGCCGGGGACATTCAGTACTTC. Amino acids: CASSPGPAGDIQYF.

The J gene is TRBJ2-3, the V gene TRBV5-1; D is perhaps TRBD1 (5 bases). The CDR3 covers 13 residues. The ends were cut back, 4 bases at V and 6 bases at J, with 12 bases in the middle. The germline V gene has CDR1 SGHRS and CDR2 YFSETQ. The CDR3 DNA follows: TGCGCCAGCAGCGCCCAGAACAGGGATACGCAGTATTTT. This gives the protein CASSAQNRDTQYF.

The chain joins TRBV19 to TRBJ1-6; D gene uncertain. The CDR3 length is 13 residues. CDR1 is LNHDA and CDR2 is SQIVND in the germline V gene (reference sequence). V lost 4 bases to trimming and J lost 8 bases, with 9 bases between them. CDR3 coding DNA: TGTGCCAGTAGTAATTCCGGGGATTCACCCCTCCACTTT. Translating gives CASSNSGDSPLHF.

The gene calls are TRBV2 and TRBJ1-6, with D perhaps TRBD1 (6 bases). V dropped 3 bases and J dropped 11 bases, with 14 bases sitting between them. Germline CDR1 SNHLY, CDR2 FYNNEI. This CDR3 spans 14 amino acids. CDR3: CASSESLQGPPLHF. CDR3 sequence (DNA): TGTGCCAGCAGTGAGTCGTTGCAGGGGCCACCCCTCCACTTT.

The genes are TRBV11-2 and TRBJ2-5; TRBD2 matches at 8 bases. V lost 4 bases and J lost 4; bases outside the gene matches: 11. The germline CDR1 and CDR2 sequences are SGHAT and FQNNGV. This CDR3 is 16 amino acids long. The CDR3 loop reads CASSSTKRGRGETQYF. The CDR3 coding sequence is TGTGCCAGCAGCTCGACCAAGCGGGGGAGGGGAGAGACCCAGTACTTC.

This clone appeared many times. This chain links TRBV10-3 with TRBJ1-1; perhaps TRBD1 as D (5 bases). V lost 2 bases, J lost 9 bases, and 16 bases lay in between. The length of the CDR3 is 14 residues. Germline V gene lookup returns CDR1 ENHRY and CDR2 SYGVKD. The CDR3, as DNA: TGTGCCATCAGTGAGCCCGAAGGCCGGGGCCAAGCTTTCTTT. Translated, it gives CAISEPEGRGQAFF.

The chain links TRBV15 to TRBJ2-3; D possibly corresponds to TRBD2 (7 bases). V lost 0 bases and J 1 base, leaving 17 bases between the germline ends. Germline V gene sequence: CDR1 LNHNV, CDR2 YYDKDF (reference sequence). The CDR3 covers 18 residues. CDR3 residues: CATSRDLIGRGRTDTQYF. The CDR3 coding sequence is TGTGCCACCAGCAGAGATCTTATCGGGCGGGGGCGCACAGATACGCAGTATTTT.

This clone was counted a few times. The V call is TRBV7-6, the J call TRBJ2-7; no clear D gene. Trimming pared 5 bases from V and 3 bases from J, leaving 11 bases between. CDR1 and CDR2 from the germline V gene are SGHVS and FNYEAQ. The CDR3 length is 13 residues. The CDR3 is CASSHPSHYEQYF. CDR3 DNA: TGTGCCAGCAGCCACCCATCCCACTACGAGCAGTACTTC.

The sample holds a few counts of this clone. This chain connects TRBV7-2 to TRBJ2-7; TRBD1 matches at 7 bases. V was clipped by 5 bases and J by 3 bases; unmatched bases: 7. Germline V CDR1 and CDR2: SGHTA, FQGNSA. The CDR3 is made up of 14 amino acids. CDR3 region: CASSRTGQNYEQYF. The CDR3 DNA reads TGTGCCAGCAGCCGTACGGGACAGAACTACGAGCAGTACTTC.

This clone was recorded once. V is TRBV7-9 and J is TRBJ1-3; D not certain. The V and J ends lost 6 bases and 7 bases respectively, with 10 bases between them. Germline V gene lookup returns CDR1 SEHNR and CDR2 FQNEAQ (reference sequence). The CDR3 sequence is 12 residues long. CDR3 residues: CASRNTRNTIYF. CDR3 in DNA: TGTGCCAGCAGAAACACTCGGAACACCATATATTTT.

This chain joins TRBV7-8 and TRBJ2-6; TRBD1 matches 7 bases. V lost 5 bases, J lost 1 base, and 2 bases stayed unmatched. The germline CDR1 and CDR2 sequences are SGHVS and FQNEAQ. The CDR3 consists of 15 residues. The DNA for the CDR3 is TGTGCCAGCAGCACGACAGGGTCTGGGGCCAACGTCCTGACTTTC. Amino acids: CASSTTGSGANVLTF.

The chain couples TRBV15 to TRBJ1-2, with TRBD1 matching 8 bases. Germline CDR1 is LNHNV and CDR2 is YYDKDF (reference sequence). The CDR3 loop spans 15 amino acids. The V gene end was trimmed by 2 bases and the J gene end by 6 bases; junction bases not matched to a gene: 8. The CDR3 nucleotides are TGTGCCACCAGCAGACTAAAGACAGGGGCAGATGGCTACACCTTC. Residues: CATSRLKTGADGYTF.

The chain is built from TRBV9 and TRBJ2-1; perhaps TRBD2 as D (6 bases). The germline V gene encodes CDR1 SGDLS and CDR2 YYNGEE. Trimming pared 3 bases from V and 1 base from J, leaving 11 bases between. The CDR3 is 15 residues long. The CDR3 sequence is CASSGGTVSYNEQFF. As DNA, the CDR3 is TGTGCCAGCAGCGGGGGGACTGTGTCCTACAATGAGCAGTTCTTC.

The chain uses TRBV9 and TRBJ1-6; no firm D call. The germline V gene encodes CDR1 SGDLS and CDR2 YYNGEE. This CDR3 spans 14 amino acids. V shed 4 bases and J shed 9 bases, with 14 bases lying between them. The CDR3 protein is CASSNGLRGSPLHF. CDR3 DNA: TGTGCCAGCAGCAACGGACTACGCGGTTCACCCCTCCACTTT.